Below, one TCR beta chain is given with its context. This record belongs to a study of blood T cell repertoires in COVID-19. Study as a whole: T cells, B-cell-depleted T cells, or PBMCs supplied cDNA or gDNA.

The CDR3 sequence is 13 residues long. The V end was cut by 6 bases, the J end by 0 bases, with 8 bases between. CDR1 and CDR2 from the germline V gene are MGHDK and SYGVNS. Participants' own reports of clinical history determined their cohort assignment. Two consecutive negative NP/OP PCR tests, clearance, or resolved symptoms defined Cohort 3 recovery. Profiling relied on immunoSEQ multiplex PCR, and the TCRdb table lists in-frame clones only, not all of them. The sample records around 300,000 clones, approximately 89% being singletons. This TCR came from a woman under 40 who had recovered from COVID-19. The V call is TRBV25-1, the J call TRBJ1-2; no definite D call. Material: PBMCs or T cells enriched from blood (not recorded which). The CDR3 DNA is TGTGCCAGCAGAGGAGAGTCTAACTATGGCTACACCTTC. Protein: CASRGESNYGYTF.